The 30 T cell receptor beta chains in this list originate from one sample, sequenced in a study of OX40 agonist ivuxolimab in advanced cancers. Measured with immunoSEQ multiplex PCR; TCRdb has only the in-frame clones, and not every one. The profile covers tens of thousands of clones, with approximately 90% appearing a single time and 0.45% to 0.6% taken by the ten largest. The sample consisted of CD4+ or CD8+ T cells sorted from blood, taken in a trial of the OX40 agonist ivuxolimab. The receptors here all came from an adult with an advanced solid tumor such as melanoma, head and neck, liver or kidney cancer.

The chain combines TRBV7-2 with TRBJ1-5; no clear D gene. CDR1 and CDR2 from the germline V gene are SGHTA and FQGNSA. V was pared by 3 bases and J by 1 base, with 10 bases between. The CDR3 is made up of 15 amino acids. The CDR3 DNA sequence: TGTGCCAGCAGCTTTGGTCGAGCCAGCAATCAGCCCCAGCATTTT. Its protein product is CASSFGRASNQPQHF. Together with reference TRBV7-2 and TRBJ1-5, the CDR3 gives the full variable domain: GAGVSQSPSNKVTEKGKDVELRCDPISGHTALYWYRQSLGQGLEFLIYFQGNSAPDKSGLPSDRFSAERTGGSVSTLTIQRTQQEDSAVYLCASSFGRASNQPQHFGDGTRLSIL.

The gene calls are TRBV2 and TRBJ2-6; D ambiguous. Trimming removed 5 bases from V and 4 bases from J, with 12 bases in between. The CDR3 consists of 15 residues. CDR1 and CDR2 (germline): SNHLY, FYNNEI. The CDR3 spells CASSFDRAGANVLTF. CDR3 bases: TGTGCCAGCAGTTTTGATCGGGCCGGGGCCAACGTCCTGACTTTC.

This chain uses TRBV7-9 with TRBJ1-6; D gene unclear. V was pared by 7 bases and J by 0 bases, with 10 bases between. Germline loops: CDR1 SEHNR, CDR2 FQNEAQ (reference sequence). The CDR3 contains 15 residues. The CDR3 here is CASKSQLSYNSPLHF. The CDR3 DNA is TGTGCCAGCAAGTCACAGCTCTCCTATAATTCACCCCTCCACTTT.

The table lists this clone with a count of one. V and J are TRBV6-7 and TRBJ2-3; 8 bases are a match to TRBD1. TRBV6-7 is sorted into the ORF group, with uncertain function. The CDR3 length is 15 residues. The V gene end was trimmed by 2 bases and the J gene end by 2 bases; junction bases not matched to a gene: 3. The CDR3 spells CASSYRDRHTDTQYF. The CDR3, as DNA: TGTGCCAGCAGTTACCGGGACAGGCACACAGATACGCAGTATTTT.

This sequence joins TRBV6-1 and TRBJ2-7; D is undetermined. Germline V gives CDR1 MNHNS, CDR2 SASEGT. V was shortened by 7 bases and J by 3 bases, with 10 bases between the two germline ends. The CDR3 sequence is 12 residues long. CDR3 amino acids: CASNLPIYEQYF. CDR3 DNA: TGTGCCAGCAACCTCCCCATCTACGAGCAGTACTTC.

This rearrangement joins TRBV9 to TRBJ2-2; the match to TRBD2 covers 7 bases. There are 15 residues in the CDR3. The germline CDR1 and CDR2 sequences are SGDLS and YYNGEE. Trimming took 2 bases from V and 5 from J; bases not matched to a gene: 6. The CDR3 here is CASSVFREGTGELFF. As DNA, the CDR3 is TGTGCCAGCAGCGTCTTCAGGGAGGGTACCGGGGAGCTGTTTTTT.

This chain joins TRBV4-3 and TRBJ2-3, with D possibly being TRBD2 (5 bases). V was pared by 6 bases and J by 0 bases, with 10 bases between. This CDR3 contains 14 residues. The germline V gene has CDR1 LGHNA and CDR2 YSLEER. The CDR3: CASSGLTSTDTQYF. CDR3 bases: TGCGCCAGCAGTGGACTTACTAGCACAGATACGCAGTATTTT.

The chain has TRBV9 and TRBJ2-6; D unclear. Germline lookup yields CDR1 SGDLS and CDR2 YYNGEE. The CDR3 runs to 15 residues. Trimming pared 0 bases from V and 1 base from J, leaving 5 bases between. The CDR3: CASSVDLSGANVLTF. The CDR3 nucleotides read TGTGCCAGCAGCGTAGATCTATCTGGGGCCAACGTCCTGACTTTC.

The J gene is TRBJ2-7, the V gene TRBV29-1; D uncertain. Trimming cost V 4 bases and J 2 bases, with 15 bases left between them. Germline V gene data show CDR1 as SQVTM and CDR2 as ANQGSEA. CDR3 size: 14 residues. CDR3 DNA sequence: TGCAGCGTTGTACAGATCACAACCCCCTACGAGCAGTACTTC. Protein: CSVVQITTPYEQYF.

The rearrangement joins TRBV4-2 to TRBJ2-7, with TRBD2 as a possible D gene (6 bases). Germline CDR1 and CDR2: LGHNA and YNFKEQ. Trimming removed 5 bases from V and 2 bases from J, with 10 bases in between. The CDR3 loop spans 13 amino acids. CDR3 region: CASSRTGAYEQYF. The DNA for the CDR3 is TGTGCCAGCAGCAGGACGGGGGCCTACGAGCAGTACTTC.

This clone was detected only a few times. This chain connects TRBV5-1 to TRBJ2-5; D not certain. Germline V lookup: CDR1 SGHRS, CDR2 YFSETQ. V was pared by 3 bases and J by 0 bases, with 0 bases between. This CDR3 spans 11 amino acids. CDR3 DNA sequence: TGCGCCAGCAGCTACCAAGAGACCCAGTACTTC. Translating it yields CASSYQETQYF.

This chain uses TRBV7-3 with TRBJ1-1, with TRBD1 matching 8 bases. The CDR3 has 13 residues. Germline values: CDR1 SGHTA, CDR2 FQGTGA. J was trimmed by 4 bases and V by 5 bases; bases with no gene match: 3. Written as DNA, the CDR3 is TGTGCCAGCAGCGAACAGGGGGGCACTGAAGCTTTCTTT. As protein: CASSEQGGTEAFF.

The chain is built from TRBV19 and TRBJ1-6; TRBD1 agrees at 7 bases. In germline, CDR1 is LNHDA, CDR2 SQIVND (reference sequence). V shed 3 bases and J 7 bases; nucleotides not matched to a gene: 12. This CDR3 has 17 residues. CDR3 sequence: CASSIRPDRFMNSPLHF. The CDR3 DNA sequence: TGTGCCAGTAGTATCCGCCCGGACAGGTTTATGAATTCACCCCTCCACTTT.

J is TRBJ2-5 and V is TRBV2; TRBD2 might be the D (6 bases). V lost 6 bases to trimming and J lost 5 bases, with 19 bases between them. The CDR3 consists of 15 residues. Looked up from germline, CDR1 is SNHLY and CDR2 is FYNNEI. The CDR3 nucleotides are TGTGCCAGCAGGCCTCTTGGGGGGACCGGGGAGACCCAGTACTTC. Translating gives CASRPLGGTGETQYF.

This clone was recorded a few times. The gene calls are TRBV7-8 and TRBJ2-7; a possible D gene is TRBD1 (6 bases). The CDR3 spans 12 residues. Germline CDR1 reads SGHVS; CDR2 reads FQNEAQ. V was shortened by 6 bases and J by 5 bases, with 11 bases between the two germline ends. CDR3 in amino acids: CASSLQGDEQYF. CDR3 bases: TGTGCCAGCAGTCTACAGGGCGACGAGCAGTACTTC.

The rearrangement joins TRBV2 to TRBJ2-5; D is unclear. This CDR3 has 15 residues. Germline V lookup: CDR1 SNHLY, CDR2 FYNNEI. Deletions cut 4 bases from V and 2 bases from J, with 14 bases between. CDR3 DNA: TGTGCCAGCAGTGCCGGCAGGCCCATGCAAGAGACCCAGTACTTC. This codes for CASSAGRPMQETQYF.

CDR3 region: CASSLGRGGGQPQHF. As DNA, the CDR3 is TGTGCCAGCAGCTTAGGTAGGGGGGGTGGGCAGCCCCAGCATTTT. The rearrangement joins TRBV7-2 to TRBJ1-5, with a weak D call TRBD1 (6 bases). This CDR3 has 15 amino acids. Germline V gives CDR1 SGHTA, CDR2 FQGNSA. Trimming stripped 1 base from V and 7 bases from J, with 14 bases between.

A remark on this clone: Given the absence of the conserved phenylalanine or tryptophan at the CDR3 end, a read error is likely. CDR3 DNA sequence: TGCGCCAGCAGCAGAACCGGGCCTAATTCACCCCTCCACCTT. As protein: CASSRTGPNSPLHL. The V call is TRBV5-1, the J call TRBJ1-6; D is undetermined. The germline CDR1 and CDR2 sequences are SGHRS and YFSETQ. CDR3 length equals 14 residues. The V end was cut by 4 bases, the J end by 6 bases, with 11 bases between.

The CDR3 here is CASSPTYNEQFF. The CDR3 nucleotides are TGTGCCAGCAGCCCGACCTACAATGAGCAGTTCTTC. The rearrangement links TRBV9 to TRBJ2-1; D remains ambiguous. CDR1 is SGDLS and CDR2 is YYNGEE in the germline V gene. Trimming took 4 bases from V and 2 from J, leaving 4 bases between them. This CDR3 region has 12 residues.

CDR3 coding DNA: TGCAGCGTAAGAGTTGCGGAGACCCAGTACTTC. Protein: CSVRVAETQYF. The J gene is TRBJ2-5, the V gene TRBV29-1; D not certain. The CDR3 loop spans 11 amino acids. Deletions cut 6 bases from V and 5 bases from J, with 10 bases between. Per the germline V gene, CDR1 is SQVTM and CDR2 is ANQGSEA.

This clone was observed a few times. The chain couples TRBV2 to TRBJ1-5; 8 bases align to TRBD1. J lost 6 bases, V lost 7 bases, and 5 bases had no gene match. In germline, CDR1 is SNHLY, CDR2 FYNNEI. The CDR3 has 13 residues. In DNA, the CDR3 is TGTGCCAGCACCGTAACAGGGGGTCAGCCCCAGCATTTT. Its protein is CASTVTGGQPQHF.

The genes are TRBV10-1 and TRBJ2-1; TRBD1 matches 9 bases. The CDR3 sequence is 15 residues long. Trimming at V came to 4 bases and at J to 7 bases, leaving 8 bases not matched to a gene. Germline-derived CDR1 and CDR2 are WNHNN and SYGVQD (reference sequence). CDR3 coding DNA: TGCGCCAGCAGTGGGGGGACAGGGTATAGGAATGAGCAGTTCTTC. This codes for CASSGGTGYRNEQFF.

The rearrangement uses TRBV5-1 and TRBJ1-5; maybe TRBD1 (6 bases). CDR1 SGHRS and CDR2 YFSETQ come from the germline V gene. CDR3 length equals 16 residues. V gave up 0 bases and J gave up 0 bases, with 10 bases separating them. CDR3 sequence (DNA): TGCGCCAGCAGCTTGGCAGGGGATTTTAGCAATCAGCCCCAGCATTTT. Its translation is CASSLAGDFSNQPQHF.

The chain has TRBV10-3 and TRBJ1-4; D unclear. Germline CDR1 and CDR2: ENHRY and SYGVKD. This CDR3 spans 15 amino acids. V was pared by 5 bases and J by 0 bases, with 10 bases between. The CDR3 protein is CAISPRRTTNEKLFF. The CDR3 DNA sequence: TGTGCCATCAGTCCAAGGCGCACAACTAATGAAAAACTGTTTTTT.

The J gene is TRBJ1-1, the V gene TRBV28, with a tentative D call TRBD1 (6 bases). V was trimmed by 8 bases and J by 6 bases, leaving 19 bases between them. The CDR3 sequence is 14 residues long. The germline V gene has CDR1 MDHEN and CDR2 SYDVKM. The CDR3 region is CASFKGGGSAEAFF. DNA for the CDR3: TGTGCCAGCTTTAAAGGGGGGGGAAGCGCTGAAGCTTTCTTT.

The chain links TRBV5-4 to TRBJ1-3; D ambiguous. Trimming removed 2 bases from V and 3 bases from J, with 9 bases in between. Germline CDR1 reads SGHNT; CDR2 reads YYREEE (reference sequence). The CDR3 length is 14 residues. CDR3 nucleotide sequence: TGTGCCAGCAGCTTTCAACTTAGTGGAAACACCATATATTTT. It yields the protein CASSFQLSGNTIYF.

CDR3 sequence: CASSAGSGNTIYF. In nucleotides, the CDR3 is TGTGCCAGCAGTGCAGGTTCTGGAAACACCATATATTTT. This rearrangement joins TRBV7-9 to TRBJ1-3; no firm D call. V lost 6 bases, J lost 1 base, and 7 bases lay in between. Germline CDR1 is SEHNR and CDR2 is FQNEAQ (reference sequence). This CDR3 comprises 13 residues.

This clone was detected only once. The chain uses TRBV6-5 and TRBJ1-2; 8 bases are shared with TRBD1. The CDR3 is made up of 15 amino acids. Unmatched junction bases numbered 13, after V lost 6 bases and J lost 7 bases. Germline V lookup: CDR1 MNHEY, CDR2 SVGAGI. Here the CDR3 reads CASRSRWQGAGGYTF. CDR3 coding DNA: TGTGCCAGCAGGTCCCGGTGGCAGGGGGCGGGTGGCTACACCTTC.

This clone was seen a handful of times. The rearrangement uses TRBV9 and TRBJ1-3, with D possibly matching TRBD1 (5 bases). The CDR3 is 14 amino acids. V was cut by 3 bases and J by 4 bases, with 11 bases left in between. The V gene's germline CDR1 is SGDLS and CDR2 YYNGEE. The CDR3 sequence is CASSAQGAGNTIYF. As DNA, the CDR3 is TGTGCCAGCAGCGCCCAAGGGGCGGGAAACACCATATATTTT.

This sequence joins TRBV11-2 and TRBJ1-3; TRBD1 is a possible D gene (5 bases). V was clipped by 5 bases and J by 1 base, with 6 bases between them. Per the germline V gene, CDR1 is SGHAT and CDR2 is FQNNGV. CDR3 length equals 13 residues. The CDR3 sequence is CASSQGSGNTIYF. CDR3 bases: TGTGCCAGCAGCCAGGGTTCTGGAAACACCATATATTTT. The full variable domain, rest sourced from reference TRBV11-2 and TRBJ1-3, is EAGVAQSPRYKIIEKRQSVAFWCNPISGHATLYWYQQILGQGPKLLIQFQNNGVVDDSQLPKDRFSAERLKGVDSTLKIQPAKLEDSAVYLCASSQGSGNTIYFGEGSWLTVV.